The TCR beta chain under discussion was sequenced for a study of blood T cell repertoires in COVID-19. Study details: Samples of COVID-19 (acute and convalescent) were obtained from the United States, Italy and Spain. From T cells, B-cell-depleted T cells, or PBMCs came the material, which was cDNA or gDNA.

In the original workflow: Reference gene primer amplification gave estimated nucleated cell counts. Here immunoSEQ multiplex PCR was the method, and the copy in TCRdb shows in-frame clones only, minus some. V and J calls and clone size are those listed in that table; D and trimming were worked out from the DNA. There are about 180,000 clones in the sample; 80% to 90% occur only once, and about 2.1% lies in the top ten. CDR1 is SGHTA, CDR2 FQGNSA, per germline. The V end lost 1 base, the J end lost 5 bases, and 17 bases lay between the germline ends. The CDR3 consists of 16 residues. This TCR came from a young man who had recovered from COVID-19. The chain couples TRBV7-2 to TRBJ2-5; maybe TRBD2 (7 bases). What was sequenced was peripheral blood. The CDR3 nucleotides are TGTGCCAGCAGCTTAGGCGGGGGTAGGGGGTTTGAGACCCAGTACTTC. This translates into CASSLGGGRGFETQYF.